Given below is one T cell receptor beta chain in context. The sample is drawn from a study of T-cell memory formation after mild COVID-19. Study-level information: Each donor largely had its own TCR clusters.

Germline assignment: CDR1 SGHVS and CDR2 FQNEAQ. Trimming cost V 0 bases and J 5 bases; bases outside gene matches: 4. The CDR3 consists of 15 residues. Constant-segment primers were used for 5'RACE, and the resulting TCR alpha and TCR beta cDNA libraries carried sample barcodes and UMIs. TCRdb reanalysed the 5' RACE reads using MiXCR and keeps one entry per CDR3 protein. This sample has some 600,000 distinct CDR3 sequences, with 17% found just once. The origin of this receptor is an adult woman who had mild COVID-19 (a few samples of this study predate the infection). Cell type and time point are not known. The chain is built from TRBV7-8 and TRBJ2-3, with 8 nucleotides matching TRBD1. The source material was PBMCs or a T cell subset sorted from them (not recorded which). The DNA of the CDR3 is TGTGCCAGCAGCTTAGCAGACAGGGGTATAGATACGCAGTATTTT. This gives the protein CASSLADRGIDTQYF. Based on the CDR3 plus reference TRBV7-8 and TRBJ2-3, the full variable domain is GAGVSQSPRYKVAKRGQDVALRCDPISGHVSLFWYQQALGQGPEFLTYFQNEAQLDKSGLPSDRFFAERPEGSVSTLKIQRTQQEDSAVYLCASSLADRGIDTQYFGPGTRLTVL.